This TCR beta chain was identified in a study of tumor-infiltrating lymphocytes in localized non-small cell lung cancer. A word on this clone: Mismatch with germline at one junction end may stem from a read error.

The data were produced by immunoSEQ multiplex PCR, yet TCRdb's version contains in-frame clones alone and is incomplete. Of 9,500 to 15,000 clones in the sample, about 70% are singletons; the top ten hold 8% to 13%. The germline V gene encodes CDR1 SGHNT and CDR2 YYREEE (reference sequence). The CDR3 totals 16 residues. The specimen sequenced was uninvolved lung tissue not adjacent to the tumor. The chain employs TRBV5-4 and TRBJ1-1, with D unresolved. The sequence was obtained from a human donor with non-small cell lung cancer. The CDR3 loop reads CASSQVTGRANAEAFF. The CDR3 DNA reads TGTGCCAGCAGCCAGGTTACCGGACGGGCGAACGCTGAAGCTTTCTTT.